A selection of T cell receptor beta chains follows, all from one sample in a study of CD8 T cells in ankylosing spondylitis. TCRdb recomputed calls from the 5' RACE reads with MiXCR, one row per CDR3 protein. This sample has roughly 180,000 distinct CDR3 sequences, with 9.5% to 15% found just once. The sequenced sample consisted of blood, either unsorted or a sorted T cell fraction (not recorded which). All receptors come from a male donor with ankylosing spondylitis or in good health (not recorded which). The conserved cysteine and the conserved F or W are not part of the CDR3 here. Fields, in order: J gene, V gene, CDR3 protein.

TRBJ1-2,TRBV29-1,SVGKDYGYT
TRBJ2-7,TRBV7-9,ASTLQGNEQY
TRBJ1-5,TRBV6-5,ASSSGTGYQPQH
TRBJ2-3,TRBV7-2,ASSRWGLAGEADTQY
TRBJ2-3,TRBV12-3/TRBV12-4,ASSFDTDTQY
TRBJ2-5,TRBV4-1,ASSHKAGAGEETQY
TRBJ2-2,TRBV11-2,ASSFGRNANTGELF
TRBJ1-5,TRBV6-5,ASSYTGGTNQPQH
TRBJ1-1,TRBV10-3,AISDSNTEAF
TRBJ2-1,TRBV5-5,ASSESSGLYNEQF
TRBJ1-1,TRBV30,AWSGGSGGDTEAF
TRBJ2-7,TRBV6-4,AFLRRAGLNTYEQY
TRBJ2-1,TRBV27,ASSRGTSGKNEQF
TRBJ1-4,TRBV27,ASRDSDRGYEKLF
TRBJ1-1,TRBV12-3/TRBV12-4,ASSYGGVGAF
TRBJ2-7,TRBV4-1,ASSQDPPTGPPSYEQY
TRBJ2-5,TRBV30,AWSFEVGELGETQY
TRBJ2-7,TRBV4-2,ASSQLAGAYEQY
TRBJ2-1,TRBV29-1,SVDGVPTFYNEQF
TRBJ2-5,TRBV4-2,ASSPGFWGETQY
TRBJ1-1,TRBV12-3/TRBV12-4,ASSSGTGGPEAF
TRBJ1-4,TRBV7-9,ASSFRTGKGDDEKLF
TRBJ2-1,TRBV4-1,ASSPSGGLAGRFYNEQF
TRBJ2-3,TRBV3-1,ASSQPPEGLAEGRTDTQY
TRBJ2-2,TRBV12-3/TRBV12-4,ASSLTGGARTGELF
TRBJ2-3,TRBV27,ASTKVSGAILPAQY
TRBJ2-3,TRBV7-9,ASSLEGGPFTDTQY
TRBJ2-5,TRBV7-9,ASSPPGQNQETQY
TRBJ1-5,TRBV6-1,ASSERGQGYQPQH
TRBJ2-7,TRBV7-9,ASSNITGTTYEQY
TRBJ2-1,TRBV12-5,ASGLWDRGYNEQF
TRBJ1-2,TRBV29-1,SVEWNRQNYGYT
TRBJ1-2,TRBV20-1,SVRAENYGYT
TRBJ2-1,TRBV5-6,ASSAPGERDNEQF
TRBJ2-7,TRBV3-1,ASSLGLAGPCY
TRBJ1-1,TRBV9,ASSGGETEAF
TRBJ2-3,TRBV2,ASSVTSEGLRTDTQY